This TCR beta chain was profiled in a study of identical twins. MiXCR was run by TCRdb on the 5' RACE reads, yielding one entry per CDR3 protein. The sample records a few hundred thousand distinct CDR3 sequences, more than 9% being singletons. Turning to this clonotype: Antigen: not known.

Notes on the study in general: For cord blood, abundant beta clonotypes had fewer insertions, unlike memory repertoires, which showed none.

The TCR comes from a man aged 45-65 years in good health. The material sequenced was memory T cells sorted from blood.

Here the CDR3 DNA reads TGTGCCAGCAGCCCAGCGGGGCCTTTAGATACGCAGTATTTT. It is translated as CASSPAGPLDTQYF. The genes are TRBV7-9 and TRBJ2-3; 7 bases fit TRBD2. The CDR3 is 14 amino acids. Germline lookup yields CDR1 SEHNR and CDR2 FQNEAQ (reference sequence). Trimming took 5 bases from V and 5 from J; bases not matched to a gene: 7.